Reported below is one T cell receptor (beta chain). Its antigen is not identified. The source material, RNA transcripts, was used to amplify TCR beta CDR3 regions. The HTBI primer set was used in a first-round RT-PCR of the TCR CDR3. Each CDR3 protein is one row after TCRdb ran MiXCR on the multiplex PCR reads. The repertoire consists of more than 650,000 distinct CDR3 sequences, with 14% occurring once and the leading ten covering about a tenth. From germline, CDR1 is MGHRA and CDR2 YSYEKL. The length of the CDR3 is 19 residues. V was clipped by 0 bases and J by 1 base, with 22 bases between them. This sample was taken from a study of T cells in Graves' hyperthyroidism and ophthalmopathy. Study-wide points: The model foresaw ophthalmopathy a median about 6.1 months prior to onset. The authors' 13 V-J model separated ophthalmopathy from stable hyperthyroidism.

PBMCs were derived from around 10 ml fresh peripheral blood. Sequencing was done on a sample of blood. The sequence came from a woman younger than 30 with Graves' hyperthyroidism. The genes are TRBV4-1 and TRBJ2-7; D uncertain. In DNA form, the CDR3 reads TGCGCCAGCAGCCAAGATCCTTCGGCAGGAACAACAATTTCCTACGAGCAGTACTTC. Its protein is CASSQDPSAGTTISYEQYF.